The sequence of this T cell receptor (beta chain) was determined in a study of T cells after yellow fever vaccination. The CDR3 spans 15 residues. CDR1 SEHNR and CDR2 FQNEAQ come from the germline V gene (reference sequence). Trimming removed 3 bases from V and 3 bases from J, with 15 bases in between. Notes on the study in general: Clonotypes found in both CD4 and CD8 compartments made up a small share. It was a weaker secondary response, yet one that peaked faster, at day 5 versus 15. Post-booster repertoires again held most primary-vaccination clones (approximately 96% CD4, roughly 89% CD8).

One entry per CDR3 protein, called by TCRdb with MiXCR from the 5' RACE reads. The sample holds fewer than 400,000 distinct CDR3 sequences; approximately 11% are singletons and the top ten take over 3%. This clonotype was detected a few times. Its target is not known. The chain uses TRBV7-9 and TRBJ2-7, with D possibly being TRBD2 (5 bases). The material was CD4+ T cells sorted from PBMCs, obtained 45 days after the yellow fever booster vaccination. The receptor was isolated from a man in his late teens or twenties who received the YFV17D yellow fever vaccine. For the CDR3, the DNA is TGTGCCAGCAGCTTGGCGGGTCATCCAAACTACGAGCAGTACGTC. Amino acids: CASSLAGHPNYEQYV.